The 16 T cell receptor beta chains below all came from one sample that was sequenced in a study of T cell repertoires in cytomegalovirus infection. TCRdb re-analysed the reads in MiXCR, keeping a single row per CDR3 protein. In the table there are around 800,000 distinct CDR3 sequences, 30% to 35% of which are singletons. Which antigens these TCRs recognize remains unknown. This sample comprised cultured CD8+ T cells from PBMCs, obtained from culture after CMV antigen stimulation. The receptors were gathered from a human donor in good health (CMV status not recorded). Some clones in this sample may be carry-over from other donors' samples.

The chain couples TRBV20-1 to TRBJ1-6; D gene ambiguous. Germline CDR1 and CDR2: DFQATT and SNEGSKA (reference sequence). The V and J ends lost 8 bases and 5 bases respectively, with 16 bases between them. This CDR3 spans 14 amino acids. The CDR3 DNA reads TGCAGTCTGAGGAGAGGCAGAGATAATTCACCCCTCCACTTT. This encodes CSLRRGRDNSPLHF.

This clonotype turned up a few times. J is TRBJ2-2 and V is TRBV6-1; the D is unclear. CDR1 and CDR2 from the germline V gene are MNHNS and SASEGT. Trimming took off 2 bases at V and 1 base at J, with 14 bases between the two ends. The CDR3 consists of 17 residues. CDR3 residues: CASSERPGPLNTGELFF. The CDR3 region has the DNA TGTGCCAGCAGTGAACGACCCGGGCCATTGAACACCGGGGAGCTGTTTTTT.

Concerning this clonotype: An end of the junction does not agree with germline; a read error may underlie this. The J gene is TRBJ1-6, the V gene TRBV4-1, with 10 bases fitting TRBD1. The germline V gene encodes CDR1 MGHRA and CDR2 YSYEKL. The CDR3 is 18 amino acids. CDR3 DNA sequence: TGTGCCAGCAGTTTACATATTCCGGGACAGGGGTTGGATTCACCCCTCCACTTT. This sequence encodes CASSLHIPGQGLDSPLHF.

This clonotype came up many times. The genes are TRBV7-8 and TRBJ1-1; D not certain. This CDR3 contains 17 residues. Germline CDR1 SGHVS, CDR2 FQNEAQ. Between the trimmed V and J ends, which lost 1 base and 1 base, there was a span of 16 bases. DNA of the CDR3: TGTGCCAGCAGCTTAGGATTCTTAGGACGGACGAACACTGAAGCTTTCTTT. Translating it yields CASSLGFLGRTNTEAFF.

In its sample, this clonotype was seen a few times. The chain carries TRBV20-1 and TRBJ1-2; TRBD1 aligns across 9 bases. The germline CDR1 and CDR2 sequences are DFQATT and SNEGSKA (reference sequence). With 0 bases clipped from V and 3 bases from J, the junction kept 14 bases outside the gene matches. This CDR3 contains 18 residues. The CDR3 sequence is CSARDTLGRTGGDYGYTF. In DNA form, the CDR3 reads TGCAGTGCTAGAGACACCCTGGGAAGAACAGGGGGCGACTATGGCTACACCTTC.

As to this clonotype: A much larger clonotype is one base distant, so this may be a read error. The chain uses TRBV7-2 and TRBJ2-1; D possibly corresponds to TRBD2 (5 bases). Germline V gene lookup returns CDR1 SGHTA and CDR2 FQGNSA. This CDR3 contains 15 residues. As DNA, the CDR3 is TGTGCCAGCAGCTTAGTGGCGGACTCCTACTATGAGCAGTTCTTC. Translating gives CASSLVADSYYEQFF.

This chain joins TRBV6-6 and TRBJ2-7; 10 nucleotides align to TRBD1. The V gene end was trimmed by 5 bases and the J gene end by 2 bases; junction bases not matched to a gene: 6. This CDR3 contains 15 residues. CDR1 MNHNY and CDR2 SVGAGI come from the germline V gene (reference sequence). CDR3 sequence: CASSSGTGATYEQYF. CDR3 coding DNA: TGTGCCAGCAGTAGCGGGACAGGGGCCACCTACGAGCAGTACTTC.

This sequence joins TRBV27 and TRBJ1-2; TRBD1 matches at 7 bases. The length of the CDR3 is 15 residues. Germline V lookup: CDR1 MNHEY, CDR2 SMNVEV (reference sequence). V lost 6 bases, J lost 1 base, and 8 bases stayed unmatched. The CDR3 sequence is CASRAAAGGNYGYTF. CDR3 sequence (DNA): TGTGCCAGCAGGGCCGCGGCAGGGGGTAACTATGGCTACACCTTC.

Of note for this clonotype: Its ends do not fully match the called genes, so a read error is possible. The chain couples TRBV12-3 or TRBV12-4 to TRBJ1-4, with 8 bases aligning to TRBD1. The CDR3 length is 13 residues. The CDR3 loop is CASRNTGGEKLFF. The DNA of the CDR3 is TGTGCTAGCAGGAACACAGGGGGGGAAAAACTGTTTTTT.

The chain is built from TRBV11-2 and TRBJ2-1; the match to TRBD1 covers 8 bases. V was pared by 3 bases and J by 8 bases, with 12 bases of the junction left unmatched. The V gene's germline CDR1 is SGHAT and CDR2 FQNNGV. The CDR3 runs 16 residues. Written as DNA, the CDR3 is TGTGCCAGCAGCTTTTTCGGGGACAGGAGGCGCGATGAGCAGTTCTTC. As protein: CASSFFGDRRRDEQFF.

This chain connects TRBV7-9 to TRBJ2-7; D is perhaps TRBD2 (6 bases). Trimming left V 1 base short and J 7 bases short, with 14 bases between. CDR3 length: 14 residues. Germline V gene sequence: CDR1 SEHNR, CDR2 FQNEAQ (reference sequence). The CDR3 bases are TGTGCCAGCAGCTTAGGGGGGGTCGGTCTGGAGCAGTACGTC. Protein sequence: CASSLGGVGLEQYV.

This clonotype was picked up many times. The rearrangement uses TRBV7-2 and TRBJ2-1, with D possibly called TRBD1 or TRBD2 (7 bases each). Germline-derived CDR1 and CDR2 are SGHTA and FQGNSA. The CDR3 spans 12 residues. The CDR3 bases are TGTGCTACCAGGGGGGGCCTGGATGAGCAGTTCTTC. Its translation is CATRGGLDEQFF.

The rearrangement uses TRBV7-3 and TRBJ2-3, with 11 bases lining up with TRBD2. The CDR3 sequence is 15 residues long. Trimming cost V 5 bases and J 9 bases; bases outside gene matches: 10. Per the germline V gene, CDR1 is SGHTA and CDR2 is FQGTGA. The CDR3 loop reads CASSQFSGGAGTQYF. The CDR3 nucleotides read TGTGCCAGCAGCCAGTTTAGCGGGGGGGCAGGGACGCAGTATTTT.

The chain combines TRBV4-1 with TRBJ2-7; 10 bases are a match to TRBD2. V lost 0 bases, J lost 3 bases, and 8 bases stayed unmatched. The CDR3 is made up of 17 amino acids. The germline CDR1 and CDR2 sequences are MGHRA and YSYEKL. The CDR3 DNA reads TGCGCCAGCAGCCAAGAGGATAGCGGGGGGACGTTCTACGAGCAGTACTTC. It is translated as CASSQEDSGGTFYEQYF.

There are a few counts of this clonotype. The rearrangement links TRBV2 to TRBJ1-1; D is unresolved. There are 13 residues in the CDR3. V gave up 1 base and J gave up 7 bases, with 10 bases separating them. Germline assignment: CDR1 SNHLY and CDR2 FYNNEI. The CDR3 DNA follows: TGTGCCAGCAGTGAAGAAGCAGGTTTTGAAGCTTTCTTT. This codes for CASSEEAGFEAFF.

The rearrangement uses TRBV27 and TRBJ1-2, with TRBD1 as a possible D gene (6 bases). Trimming left V 3 bases short and J 3 bases short, with 14 bases between. This CDR3 contains 15 residues. The germline V gene has CDR1 MNHEY and CDR2 SMNVEV (reference sequence). CDR3 sequence (DNA): TGTGCCAGCAGTTTGGGGGGGGGGCGCGACTATGGCTACACCTTC. Translating gives CASSLGGGRDYGYTF.